These 30 T cell receptor beta chains originate from one sample sequenced in a study of shared clonotypes between healthy human individuals. Selected positively for CCR7 and CD45RO-negative, naive CD8 cells excluded terminally differentiated effector memory CD45RA+ cells. Here immunoSEQ multiplex PCR was the method, and the copy in TCRdb shows in-frame clones only, minus some. The sample includes 2 million to 2.5 million clones, 85% to 95% of them seen just once. Specimen: naive CD8+ T cells from PBMCs. These receptors were taken from a man younger than 30 in good health. Some clones in this sample may be carry-over from other donors' samples.

The chain combines TRBV10-3 with TRBJ2-7; the match to TRBD1 covers 8 bases. This CDR3 is 17 amino acids long. Germline CDR1 ENHRY, CDR2 SYGVKD. J was trimmed by 5 bases and V by 2 bases; bases with no gene match: 14. This CDR3 reads CAISEPQPLTGDHEQYF. The CDR3 DNA sequence: TGTGCCATCAGTGAGCCCCAACCCTTGACAGGGGACCACGAGCAGTACTTC.

As regards this clone: Other nucleotide sequences in the sample specify the same CDR3. This chain uses TRBV7-9 with TRBJ2-7; 7 positions match TRBD2. Germline CDR1 is SEHNR and CDR2 is FQNEAQ (reference sequence). The CDR3 loop spans 12 amino acids. V was pared by 4 bases and J by 6 bases, with 3 bases of the junction left unmatched. Written as DNA, the CDR3 is TGTGCCAGCAGCTCGGGAGGAAGCGAGCAGTACTTC. Its protein product is CASSSGGSEQYF.

The rearrangement uses TRBV5-1 and TRBJ2-3; no firm D call. The germline CDR1 and CDR2 sequences are SGHRS and YFSETQ. The CDR3 extends over 13 amino acids. V lost 5 bases, J lost 5 bases, and 12 bases lay in between. The CDR3 sequence: CASSFDLRDTQYF. For the CDR3, the DNA is TGCGCCAGCAGTTTCGACTTGAGAGATACGCAGTATTTT.

This sequence joins TRBV9 and TRBJ2-1; the D is unclear. From germline, CDR1 is SGDLS and CDR2 YYNGEE. The V end lost 1 base, the J end lost 4 bases, and 15 bases lay between the germline ends. The CDR3 runs to 16 residues. CDR3 region: CASSVRFGGSYNEQFF. The CDR3 nucleotides are TGTGCCAGCAGCGTAAGGTTTGGTGGATCATACAATGAGCAGTTCTTC.

The chain has TRBV7-9 and TRBJ2-7; TRBD2 matches at 12 bases. V gave up 4 bases and J gave up 5 bases; unmatched junction bases: 6. The CDR3 contains 15 residues. Germline CDR1 reads SEHNR; CDR2 reads FQNEAQ (reference sequence). The CDR3 region is CASSSRLAGVHEQYF. In DNA form, the CDR3 reads TGTGCCAGCAGCTCTCGACTAGCGGGAGTTCACGAGCAGTACTTC.

This clone was observed a handful of times. The V gene is TRBV10-3, the J gene TRBJ1-1; D is unresolved. The germline gives CDR1 ENHRY, CDR2 SYGVKD. The CDR3 length is 13 residues. Trimming took off 6 bases at V and 1 base at J, with 9 bases between the two ends. CDR3 amino acids: CAIRWESNTEAFF. The CDR3 DNA follows: TGTGCCATCAGGTGGGAGTCGAACACTGAAGCTTTCTTT.

The J gene is TRBJ1-3, the V gene TRBV27; 9 positions match TRBD1. The length of the CDR3 is 14 residues. Trimming at V came to 6 bases and at J to 4 bases, leaving 4 bases not matched to a gene. The germline CDR1 and CDR2 sequences are MNHEY and SMNVEV (reference sequence). The CDR3 is CASSPGTGGNTIYF. As DNA, the CDR3 is TGTGCCAGCAGCCCCGGGACAGGGGGAAACACCATATATTTT.

The rearrangement uses TRBV4-3 and TRBJ2-7; 12 bases match TRBD2. CDR1 and CDR2 (germline): LGHNA, YSLEER. The length of the CDR3 is 16 residues. V was clipped by 0 bases and J by 3 bases; unmatched bases: 3. The CDR3 spells CASSQETSGSRYEQYF. In nucleotides, the CDR3 is TGCGCCAGCAGCCAAGAGACTAGCGGGAGTCGCTACGAGCAGTACTTC.

V gene TRBV30 combines with J gene TRBJ1-5; no reliable D call. Germline V gene lookup returns CDR1 GTSNPN and CDR2 SVGIG (reference sequence). The CDR3 is made up of 13 amino acids. The V end was cut by 3 bases, the J end by 5 bases, with 11 bases between. The CDR3 bases are TGTGCCTGGAGCCAATCCCCCCATCAGCCCCAGCATTTT. This encodes CAWSQSPHQPQHF.

This chain links TRBV28 with TRBJ2-2; D uncertain. Germline-derived CDR1 and CDR2 are MDHEN and SYDVKM. V was clipped by 1 base and J by 2 bases, with 8 bases between them. The CDR3 spans 15 residues. CDR3 coding DNA: TGTGCCAGCAGTTTATATCAAATCAACACCGGGGAGCTGTTTTTT. Protein sequence: CASSLYQINTGELFF. Complete variable domain (other parts from reference TRBV28 and TRBJ2-2): DVKVTQSSRYLVKRTGEKVFLECVQDMDHENMFWYRQDPGLGLRLIYFSYDVKMKEKGDIPEGYSVSREKKERFSLILESASTNQTSMYLCASSLYQINTGELFFGEGSRLTVL.

The chain has TRBV6-6 and TRBJ2-2; 8 nucleotides match TRBD2. The length of the CDR3 is 13 residues. V was clipped by 8 bases and J by 5 bases; unmatched bases: 4. Germline V gene sequence: CDR1 MNHNY, CDR2 SVGAGI (reference sequence). CDR3 protein: CASSGGPTGELFF. As DNA, the CDR3 is TGTGCCAGCTCGGGGGGGCCGACCGGGGAGCTGTTTTTT.

The table lists this clone with a count of one. The sample has other DNA sequences that encode this CDR3 too. This chain joins TRBV11-2 and TRBJ2-5, with D tentatively TRBD2 (7 bases). The germline gives CDR1 SGHAT, CDR2 FQNNGV. The CDR3 contains 12 residues. Between the trimmed V and J ends, which lost 5 bases and 5 bases, there was a span of 9 bases. The CDR3 DNA reads as TGTGCCAGCAGCAAGGGGGGGGAGACCCAGTACTTC. Its protein is CASSKGGETQYF.

The chain uses TRBV18 and TRBJ2-7; tentative D call: TRBD2 (5 bases). From germline, CDR1 is KGHSH and CDR2 LQKENI. V dropped 7 bases and J dropped 0 bases, with 22 bases sitting between them. This CDR3 comprises 17 residues. Written as DNA, the CDR3 is TGTGCCAGCTTCCCTAGCAAAGGCGGCGGTAGCTCCTACGAGCAGTACTTC. Amino acid sequence: CASFPSKGGGSSYEQYF.

V gene TRBV5-4 combines with J gene TRBJ1-2; the D gene is possibly TRBD1 (5 bases). Trimming cost V 0 bases and J 3 bases, with 12 bases left between them. The CDR3 has 15 amino acids. Germline V gene sequence: CDR1 SGHNT, CDR2 YYREEE (reference sequence). The CDR3 spells CASSLAGQGDYGYTF. The DNA of the CDR3 is TGTGCCAGCAGCTTGGCCGGGCAGGGAGACTATGGCTACACCTTC.

J is TRBJ2-5 and V is TRBV6-1; a possible D gene is TRBD1 (6 bases). CDR3 length equals 16 residues. Deletions cut 3 bases from V and 3 bases from J, with 17 bases between. Per the germline V gene, CDR1 is MNHNS and CDR2 is SASEGT. The CDR3 is CASSETGTRLKETQYF. CDR3 bases: TGTGCCAGCAGTGAGACCGGGACACGGTTGAAAGAGACCCAGTACTTC.

DNA of the CDR3: TGTGCCAGCAGCCCTCTATCGGGGCCGGGCTACGAGCAGTACTTC. It encodes CASSPLSGPGYEQYF. The chain links TRBV6-6 to TRBJ2-7; the D gene could be TRBD1 or TRBD2 (5 bases each). Germline CDR1 is MNHNY and CDR2 is SVGAGI (reference sequence). V gave up 6 bases and J gave up 3 bases, with 18 bases separating them. This CDR3 has 15 amino acids.

As concerns this clone: One junction end disagrees with the germline gene, perhaps due to a read error. The chain combines TRBV7-9 with TRBJ2-7; 7 positions agree with TRBD1. Germline lookup yields CDR1 SEHNR and CDR2 FQNEAQ (reference sequence). The CDR3 contains 12 residues. The CDR3 protein is CASSLGTGSTPF. CDR3 DNA sequence: TGTGCCAGCAGCTTAGGGACAGGAAGTACCCCCTTC.

The chain links TRBV4-1 to TRBJ2-2; the D gene is possibly TRBD1 (6 bases). The germline gives CDR1 MGHRA, CDR2 YSYEKL. V was pared by 1 base and J by 3 bases, with 12 bases between. This CDR3 contains 16 residues. Here the CDR3 reads CASSQVTGRDTGELFF. CDR3 coding DNA: TGCGCCAGCAGCCAAGTCACAGGGCGGGACACCGGGGAGCTGTTTTTT.

The chain couples TRBV28 to TRBJ2-1; D unresolved. V lost 2 bases, J lost 0 bases, and 8 bases lay in between. CDR3 length: 15 residues. Per germline, CDR1 MDHEN and CDR2 SYDVKM. DNA of the CDR3: TGTGCCAGCAGTTTAAAGGCCAGCTCCTACAATGAGCAGTTCTTC. Amino acids: CASSLKASSYNEQFF.

The chain uses TRBV19 and TRBJ2-1, with D possibly being TRBD1 (6 bases). Germline values: CDR1 LNHDA, CDR2 SQIVND (reference sequence). Between the trimmed V and J ends, which lost 10 bases and 5 bases, there was a span of 15 bases. This CDR3 is 13 amino acids long. Here the CDR3 reads CATFGQTDNEQFF. The CDR3 bases are TGTGCCACCTTCGGACAGACAGACAATGAGCAGTTCTTC.

In regard to this clone: Other DNA sequences in the sample encode the same CDR3. The genes are TRBV19 and TRBJ2-7; a possible D gene is TRBD1 (5 bases). This CDR3 is built from 14 residues. Per germline, CDR1 LNHDA and CDR2 SQIVND (reference sequence). The germline V and J ends were trimmed by 5 bases and 0 bases, with 11 bases remaining between them. CDR3 residues: CASSFGASSYEQYF. In DNA form, the CDR3 reads TGTGCCAGTAGTTTTGGGGCTTCCTCCTACGAGCAGTACTTC.

This clone was detected only once. The chain has TRBV7-6 and TRBJ2-7; 7 bases are a match to TRBD1. After removal of 4 bases from V and 1 base from J, the junction contained 7 bases not matched to a gene. This CDR3 comprises 15 residues. Per germline, CDR1 SGHVS and CDR2 FNYEAQ. The CDR3: CASSSGQVPSYEQYF. The CDR3 DNA follows: TGTGCCAGCAGCTCCGGACAGGTTCCATCCTACGAGCAGTACTTC.

The chain uses TRBV27 and TRBJ2-1; 14 nucleotides agree with TRBD2. V shed 3 bases and J 9 bases; nucleotides not matched to a gene: 4. Germline loops: CDR1 MNHEY, CDR2 SMNVEV (reference sequence). This CDR3 comprises 15 residues. CDR3 loop: CASSLMGLAGVEQFF. The DNA of the CDR3 is TGTGCCAGCAGTTTGATGGGACTAGCGGGAGTTGAGCAGTTCTTC.

The V call is TRBV2, the J call TRBJ2-3; 7 nucleotides match TRBD2. The CDR3 contains 16 residues. V dropped 6 bases and J dropped 2; count of bases not matched to a gene: 11. The germline CDR1 and CDR2 sequences are SNHLY and FYNNEI. For the CDR3, the DNA is TGTGCCAGCAGGGGACTACGGGGTTTCTTCACAGATACGCAGTATTTT. Protein: CASRGLRGFFTDTQYF.

On this clone: Other DNA sequences in this sample translate to the same CDR3. CDR3 bases: TGTGCCAGCAGCCCCGGACTAGCGGTCTACGAGCAGTACTTC. It translates to CASSPGLAVYEQYF. J is TRBJ2-7 and V is TRBV4-2; 10 nucleotides line up with TRBD2. The germline V gene has CDR1 LGHNA and CDR2 YNFKEQ. The CDR3 is 14 amino acids. V lost 4 bases and J lost 3; bases outside the gene matches: 3.

This clone was picked up one time. This sample also contains other DNA sequences that code for the same CDR3. The chain recombines TRBV7-9 with TRBJ2-1; tentatively, D is TRBD2 (6 bases). Germline V gene sequence: CDR1 SEHNR, CDR2 FQNEAQ (reference sequence). Trimming pared 1 base from V and 8 bases from J, leaving 9 bases between. This CDR3 is 13 amino acids long. In nucleotides, the CDR3 is TGTGCCAGCAGCTTAGGTCCTAGCGATGAGCAGTTCTTC. Amino acids: CASSLGPSDEQFF.

This chain uses TRBV23-1 with TRBJ2-7, with unresolved D. TRBV23-1 is recorded as an ORF, its role being uncertain. V lost 1 base to trimming and J lost 2 bases, with 12 bases between them. There are 15 residues in the CDR3. The CDR3 loop is CASSQWSTVPYEQYF. CDR3 sequence (DNA): TGCGCCAGCAGTCAATGGAGCACCGTACCCTACGAGCAGTACTTC.

The rearrangement uses TRBV19 and TRBJ2-7; 13 nucleotides match TRBD2. The J segment lost 0 bases and the V segment lost 5 bases, leaving 4 bases of the junction unmatched. Looked up from germline, CDR1 is LNHDA and CDR2 is SQIVND (reference sequence). This CDR3 contains 16 residues. This chain's CDR3 is CASSGLAGESSYEQYF. The CDR3 coding sequence is TGTGCCAGTAGTGGACTAGCGGGAGAGAGCTCCTACGAGCAGTACTTC.

The chain employs TRBV7-2 and TRBJ2-7; no clear D gene. The germline gives CDR1 SGHTA, CDR2 FQGNSA. The CDR3 spans 13 residues. V was trimmed by 5 bases and J by 4 bases, leaving 12 bases between them. CDR3: CASSTPVGYEQYF. CDR3 coding DNA: TGTGCCAGCAGCACCCCAGTGGGTTACGAGCAGTACTTC.

The chain employs TRBV4-3 and TRBJ1-1; D call uncertain. V was trimmed by 0 bases and J by 1 base, leaving 6 bases between them. The CDR3 has 14 residues. Germline V gene data show CDR1 as LGHNA and CDR2 as YSLEER. The CDR3 region is CASSQEWGNTEAFF. CDR3 DNA sequence: TGCGCCAGCAGCCAAGAGTGGGGGAACACTGAAGCTTTCTTT.